These 7 T cell receptor beta chains share one sample of origin, sequenced in a study of CD8+CD57+ T cells in acquired aplastic anemia. CDR3 and TCR beta VDJ profiling relied on a genomic DNA template. TCRdb recomputed calls from the reads with MiXCR, one row per CDR3 protein. This sample has 200,000 or so distinct CDR3 sequences, with 40% to 60% found just once. For sequencing, patients were chosen who had shown expansion of CD8+CD57+ cells by flow cytometry. The sequenced sample was sorted CD4+, CD8+, or CD8+CD57+ T cells (not recorded which) from PBMCs. These TCRs come from a human donor with aplastic anemia.

This clonotype was recorded at least ten times. CDR3 DNA: TGTGCCAGCAGCCCTCGGACAAATCTTGAAGCTTTCTTT. It specifies CASSPRTNLEAFF. The chain joins TRBV3-1 to TRBJ1-1, with D possibly matching TRBD1 (5 bases). The germline V gene encodes CDR1 LGHDT and CDR2 YNNKEL (reference sequence). CDR3 length: 13 amino acids. V gave up 4 bases and J gave up 7 bases, with 13 bases separating them.

In this sample, this clonotype turned up many times. The chain has TRBV2 and TRBJ1-2; unclear D gene. Germline V gene data show CDR1 as SNHLY and CDR2 as FYNNEI. V lost 6 bases and J lost 4, with 12 bases in between. CDR3 length equals 13 residues. This chain's CDR3 is CASREKDRYGYTF. CDR3 nucleotides: TGTGCCAGCAGGGAGAAGGATCGCTATGGCTACACCTTC.

This clonotype was counted once. J is TRBJ1-5 and V is TRBV7-2; weak D call: TRBD1 (6 bases). There are 15 residues in the CDR3. Trimming stripped 5 bases from V and 3 bases from J, with 14 bases between. CDR1 and CDR2 from the germline V gene are SGHTA and FQGNSA. CDR3: CASSPDRSPNQPQHF. CDR3 bases: TGTGCCAGCAGCCCAGACAGGTCTCCCAATCAGCCCCAGCATTTT.

CDR3 amino acids: CASPPQAGTGRSVEQYF. CDR3 nucleotides: TGTGCCAGCCCACCACAGGCTGGGACAGGGAGGTCGGTCGAGCAGTACTTC. The V call is TRBV25-1, the J call TRBJ2-7; 9 bases agree with TRBD1. Looked up from germline, CDR1 is MGHDK and CDR2 is SYGVNS. J lost 6 bases, V lost 8 bases, and 20 bases had no gene match. This CDR3 has 17 amino acids.

This clonotype was recorded many times. V and J are TRBV6-5 and TRBJ1-2; 7 positions match TRBD1. Losses at the gene ends were 10 bases for V and 8 bases for J; bases not matched to a gene: 7. Germline V lookup: CDR1 MNHEY, CDR2 SVGAGI. The CDR3 spans 11 residues. As DNA, the CDR3 is TGTGCCACCGGGACAGTGCGCGGCTACACCTTC. Its protein product is CATGTVRGYTF.

This chain joins TRBV7-8 and TRBJ1-6; the D gene is possibly TRBD1 (6 bases). Germline V gene sequence: CDR1 SGHVS, CDR2 FQNEAQ. V gave up 6 bases and J gave up 9 bases, with 24 bases separating them. The CDR3 is 17 amino acids. Here the CDR3 DNA reads TGTGCCAGCAGATCAACAGGGCGGGGAGGCTGGTCTTCACCCCTCCACTTT. It codes for CASRSTGRGGWSSPLHF. Complete variable domain (other parts from reference TRBV7-8 and TRBJ1-6): GAGVSQSPRYKVAKRGQDVALRCDPISGHVSLFWYQQALGQGPEFLTYFQNEAQLDKSGLPSDRFFAERPEGSVSTLKIQRTQQEDSAVYLCASRSTGRGGWSSPLHFGNGTRLTVT.

The CDR3 protein is CSAPSGDTYEQYF. The CDR3 coding sequence is TGCAGTGCTCCCAGCGGGGACACCTACGAGCAGTACTTC. V and J are TRBV20-1 and TRBJ2-7; D possibly corresponds to TRBD2 (7 bases). The V and J ends lost 5 bases and 2 bases respectively, with 13 bases between them. CDR1 and CDR2 from the germline V gene are DFQATT and SNEGSKA (reference sequence). CDR3 size: 13 residues.